The source of this T cell receptor (beta chain) is a study of T cell responses to AZD1222 COVID-19 vaccine. This CDR3 region has 14 residues. Germline CDR1 reads GTSNPN; CDR2 reads SVGIG (reference sequence). The V gene lost 4 bases and the J gene lost 7 bases, with 17 bases spanning the gap. Here immunoSEQ multiplex PCR was the method, and the copy in TCRdb shows in-frame clones only, minus some. Of some 100,000 clones in the sample, 90% were seen once. The material sequenced was peripheral blood, taken on day 0 of AZD1222 vaccination. The clonotype was recovered from an adult in good health. The chain links TRBV30 to TRBJ1-5; D is perhaps TRBD1 (5 bases). CDR3 sequence (DNA): TGTGCCTGGACCAATTCGCCAGGGAACCAGCCCCAGCATTTT. It encodes CAWTNSPGNQPQHF.